This T cell receptor beta chain was obtained from a study of T cells expressing NK-cell markers. Germline lookup yields CDR1 DFQATT and CDR2 SNEGSKA (reference sequence). This CDR3 is 16 amino acids long. Study conclusions and caveats: Dominant NKG2C+ clonotype frequencies of roughly 1.0-7.0% of CD8+ T cells were measured in more than 5 donors.

Using the 5' RACE reads, TCRdb records one entry per CDR3 protein without DNA. The sample holds approximately 550,000 distinct CDR3 sequences. Worth noting for this clonotype: Its antigen is unidentified.

The clonotype was recovered from a man aged 18 to 29 in good health. This sequence joins TRBV20-1 and TRBJ2-5; no DNA is available, so the TRBD2 call from TCRdb remains unchecked. What was sequenced was blood T cells: a sorted CD56 or NKG2C T cell subset, CD4+ or CD8+ T cells, or bulk PBMC T cells (not recorded which). The CDR3 loop is CSATGLAGELGETQYF.